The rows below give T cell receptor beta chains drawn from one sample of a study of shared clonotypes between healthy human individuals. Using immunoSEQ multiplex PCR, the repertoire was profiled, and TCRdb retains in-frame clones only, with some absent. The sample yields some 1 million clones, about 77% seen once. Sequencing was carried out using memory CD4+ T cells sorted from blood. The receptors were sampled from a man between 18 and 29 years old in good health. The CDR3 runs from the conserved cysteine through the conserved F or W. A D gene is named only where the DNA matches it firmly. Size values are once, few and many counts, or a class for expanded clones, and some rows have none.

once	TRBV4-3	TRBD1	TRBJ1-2	TGCGCCAGCAGCCAAGATCGGACAGGGGGCTATGGCTACACCTTC	CASSQDRTGGYGYTF
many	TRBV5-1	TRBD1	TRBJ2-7	TGCGCCAGCACTCCTACAGGGGGCGCAGTCTACGAGCAGTACTTC	CASTPTGGAVYEQYF
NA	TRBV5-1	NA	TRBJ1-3	TGCGCCAGCAGCGGGGAGGGAAACTCTGGAAACACCATATATTTT	CASSGEGNSGNTIYF
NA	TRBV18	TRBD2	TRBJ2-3	TGTGCCAGCTCACAGGGACTAGCGGAGGATACGCAGTATTTT	CASSQGLAEDTQYF
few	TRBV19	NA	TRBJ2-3	TGTGCCAGTAGTGGGGGACTCTCCTATAGCACAGATACGCAGTATTTT	CASSGGLSYSTDTQYF
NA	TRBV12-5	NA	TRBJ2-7	TGTGCTAGTGGTTTGGTACAGTCTCCCTACGAGCAGTACTTC	CASGLVQSPYEQYF
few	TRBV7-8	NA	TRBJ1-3	TGTGCCAGCAGCTCGGGACGGAACTCTGGAAACACCATATATTTT	CASSSGRNSGNTIYF
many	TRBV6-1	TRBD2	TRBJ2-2	TGTGCCAGCAGTAAGACTAGCAAAGGCACCGGGGAGCTGTTTTTT	CASSKTSKGTGELFF
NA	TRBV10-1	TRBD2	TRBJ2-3	TGCGCCAGCAGTGGATGGGAGACTAGCGGGGTGAAAACAGATACGCAGTATTTT	CASSGWETSGVKTDTQYF
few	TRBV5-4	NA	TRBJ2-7	TGTGCCAGCAGCTTGGGGGGCAGCCTCTCCTACGAGCAGTACTTC	CASSLGGSLSYEQYF
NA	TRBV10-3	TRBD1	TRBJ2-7	TGTGCCATCAGCCGTACAGGGGGATACGAGCAGTACTTC	CAISRTGGYEQYF
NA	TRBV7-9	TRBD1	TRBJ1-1	TGTGCCAGCAGCTCGCAGGGGGGCACTGAAGCTTTCTTT	CASSSQGGTEAFF
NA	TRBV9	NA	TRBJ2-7	TGTGCCAGCAGCGCTGGAGTTATTCCCTACGAGCAGTACTTC	CASSAGVIPYEQYF
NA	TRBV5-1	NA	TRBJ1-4	TGCGCCAGCAGCTCCACAGGGCACGCTAATGAAAAACTGTTTTTT	CASSSTGHANEKLFF
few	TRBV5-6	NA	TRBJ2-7	TGTGCCAGCAGCTTGGTTTCGGCCTACGAGCAGTACTTC	CASSLVSAYEQYF
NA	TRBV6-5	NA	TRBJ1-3	TGTGCCAGCAGTTACCTCCCCGGGGGCTCTGGAAACACCATATATTTT	CASSYLPGGSGNTIYF
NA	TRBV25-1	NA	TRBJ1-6	TGTGCCAGAGTGAAAAGACCGGGAACGGGGTATAATTCACCCCTCCACTTT	CARVKRPGTGYNSPLHF
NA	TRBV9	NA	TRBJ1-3	TGTGCCAGCAGCGTCGGTACGACCAGCGGAAACACCATATATTTT	CASSVGTTSGNTIYF
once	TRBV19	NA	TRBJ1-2	TGTGCCAGTAGTAAAGACAGGCAGAACTATGGCTACACCTTC	CASSKDRQNYGYTF
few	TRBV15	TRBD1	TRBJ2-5	TGTGCCACCAGCAGAGCCCGGGACAGAGGCCAAGAGACCCAGTACTTC	CATSRARDRGQETQYF
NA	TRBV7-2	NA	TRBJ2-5	TGTGCCAGCAGCCGCAGCGGGTCGGAGACCCAGTACTTC	CASSRSGSETQYF
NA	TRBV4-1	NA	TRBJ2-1	TGCGCCAGCAGCCAAGATTTCAGGCTAGCGCTTTCCTACAATGAGCAGTTCTTC	CASSQDFRLALSYNEQFF
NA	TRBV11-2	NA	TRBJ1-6	TGTGCCAGCAGCTTAGGACAGAGCTATAATTCACCCCTCCACTTT	CASSLGQSYNSPLHF
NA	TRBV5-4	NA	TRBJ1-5	TGTGCCAGCAGCCCCGACCTAAATAGCAATCAGCCCCAGCATTTT	CASSPDLNSNQPQHF
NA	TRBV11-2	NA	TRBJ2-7	TGTGCCAGCAGCTTCCCCCTGAGCTACGAGCAGTACTTC	CASSFPLSYEQYF
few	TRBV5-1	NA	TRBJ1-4	TGCGCCAGCCGACCCTCAGGGATGACTAATGAAAAACTGTTTTTT	CASRPSGMTNEKLFF
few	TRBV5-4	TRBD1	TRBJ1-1	TGTGCCAGCAGGGATCGACAGGGCCACACTGAAGCTTTCTTT	CASRDRQGHTEAFF
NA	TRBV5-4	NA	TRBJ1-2	TGTGCCAGCAGCTTGACGCGCAGAGGACCGGAACCTCATGGCTACACCTTC	CASSLTRRGPEPHGYTF
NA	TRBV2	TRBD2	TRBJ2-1	TGTGCCAGCAGGAAACTAGCGGAACTCTACAATGAGCAGTTCTTC	CASRKLAELYNEQFF
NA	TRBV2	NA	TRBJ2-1	TGTGCCAGTCGGAGTAAGGAGCAGTTCTTC	CASRSKEQFF
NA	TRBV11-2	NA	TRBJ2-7	TGTGCCAGCAGCTTAGATCAACAGCGCGAGCAGTACTTC	CASSLDQQREQYF
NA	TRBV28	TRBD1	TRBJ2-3	TGTGCCAGCAGTTCGGGACAGGGGTCGGGCACAGATACGCAGTATTTT	CASSSGQGSGTDTQYF
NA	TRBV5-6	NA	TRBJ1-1	TGTGCCAGCAGCTTGGGGCAAAAGAACACTGAAGCTTTCTTT	CASSLGQKNTEAFF